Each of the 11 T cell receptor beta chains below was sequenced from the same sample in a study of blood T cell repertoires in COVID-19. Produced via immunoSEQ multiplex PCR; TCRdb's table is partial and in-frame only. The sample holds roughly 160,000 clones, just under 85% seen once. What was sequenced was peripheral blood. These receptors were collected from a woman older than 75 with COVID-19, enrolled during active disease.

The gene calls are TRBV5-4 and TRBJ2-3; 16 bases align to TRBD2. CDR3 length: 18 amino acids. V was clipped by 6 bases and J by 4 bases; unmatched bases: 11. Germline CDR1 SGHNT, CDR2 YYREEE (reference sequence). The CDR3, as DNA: TGTGCCAGCAACCCATCGGGACTAGCGGGAGGGCCGGCAGATACGCAGTATTTT. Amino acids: CASNPSGLAGGPADTQYF.

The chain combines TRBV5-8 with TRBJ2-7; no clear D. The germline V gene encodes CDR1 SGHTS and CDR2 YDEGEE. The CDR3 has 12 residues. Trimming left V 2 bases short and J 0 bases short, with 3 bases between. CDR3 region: CASSFSSYEQYF. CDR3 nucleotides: TGTGCCAGCAGCTTCAGCTCCTACGAGCAGTACTTC.

The CDR3: CASSGAGTSGRNEQFF. CDR3 nucleotides: TGTGCCAGCAGCGGCGCCGGGACTAGCGGGAGGAATGAGCAGTTCTTC. The gene calls are TRBV7-6 and TRBJ2-1, with TRBD2 matching over 15 bases. Unmatched junction bases numbered 6, after V lost 5 bases and J lost 7 bases. Germline loops: CDR1 SGHVS, CDR2 FNYEAQ. The CDR3 consists of 16 residues.

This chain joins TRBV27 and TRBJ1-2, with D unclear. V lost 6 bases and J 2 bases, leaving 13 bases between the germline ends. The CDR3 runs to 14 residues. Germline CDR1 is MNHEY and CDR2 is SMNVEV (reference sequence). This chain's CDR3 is CASRLGQPNYGYTF. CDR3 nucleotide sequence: TGTGCCAGCAGATTAGGGCAACCAAACTATGGCTACACCTTC.

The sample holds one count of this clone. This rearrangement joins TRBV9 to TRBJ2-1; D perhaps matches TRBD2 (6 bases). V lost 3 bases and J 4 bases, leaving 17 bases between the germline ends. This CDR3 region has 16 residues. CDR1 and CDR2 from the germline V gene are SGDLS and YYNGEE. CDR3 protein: CASSEIPGTLYNEQFF. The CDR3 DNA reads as TGTGCCAGCAGCGAAATTCCCGGGACTTTGTACAATGAGCAGTTCTTC.

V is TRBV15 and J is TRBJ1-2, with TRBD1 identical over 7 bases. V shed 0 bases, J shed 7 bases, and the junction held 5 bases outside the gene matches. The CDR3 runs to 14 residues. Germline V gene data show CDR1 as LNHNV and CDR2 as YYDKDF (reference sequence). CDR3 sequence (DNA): TGTGCCACCAGCAGAGATTTAGGGGGCATTGGCTACACCTTC. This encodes CATSRDLGGIGYTF.

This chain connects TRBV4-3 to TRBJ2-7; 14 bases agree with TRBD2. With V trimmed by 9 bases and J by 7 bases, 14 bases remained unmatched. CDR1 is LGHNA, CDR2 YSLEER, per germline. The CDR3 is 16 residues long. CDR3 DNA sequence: TGCGCCAGTCTCCCTTCGGGGACTAGCGGGGGTGCTGAGCAGTACTTC. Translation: CASLPSGTSGGAEQYF.

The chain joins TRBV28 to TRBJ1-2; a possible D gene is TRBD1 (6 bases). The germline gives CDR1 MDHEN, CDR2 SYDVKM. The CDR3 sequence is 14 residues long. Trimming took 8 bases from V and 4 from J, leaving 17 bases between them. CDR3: CASLGGGSFYGYTF. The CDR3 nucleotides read TGTGCCAGCCTAGGGGGAGGGTCGTTCTATGGCTACACCTTC.

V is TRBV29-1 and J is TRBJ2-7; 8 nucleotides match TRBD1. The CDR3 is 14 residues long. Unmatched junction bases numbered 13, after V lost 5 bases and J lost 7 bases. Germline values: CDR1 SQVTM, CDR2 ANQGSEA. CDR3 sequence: CSVKKTGVAWEQYF. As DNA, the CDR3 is TGCAGCGTTAAAAAGACAGGGGTCGCTTGGGAGCAGTACTTC.

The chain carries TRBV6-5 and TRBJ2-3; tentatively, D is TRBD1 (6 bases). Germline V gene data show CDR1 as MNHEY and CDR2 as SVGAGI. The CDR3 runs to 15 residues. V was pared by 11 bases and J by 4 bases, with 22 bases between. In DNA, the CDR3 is TGTGCCTCCAGGGGTCAGGTCTCCCCCGCAGATACGCAGTATTTT. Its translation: CASRGQVSPADTQYF.

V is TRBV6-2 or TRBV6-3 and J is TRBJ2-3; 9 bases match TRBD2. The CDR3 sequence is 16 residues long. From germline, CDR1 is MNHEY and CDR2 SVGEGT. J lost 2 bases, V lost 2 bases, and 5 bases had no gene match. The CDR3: CASSYPTSGFTDTQYF. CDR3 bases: TGTGCCAGCAGTTACCCGACTAGCGGTTTCACAGATACGCAGTATTTT.